A selection of T cell receptor beta chains follows, all from one sample in a study of neurological immune-mediated disorders. One entry per CDR3 protein results from TCRdb running MiXCR on the 5' RACE reads. The sample lists 40,000 or so distinct CDR3 sequences; 11% to 15% were seen once. Source material: PBMCs. Receptors originate from a woman aged 50 to 60 with HTLV-1-associated myelopathy (HAM/TSP). The CDR3 runs from the conserved cysteine through the conserved F or W. D genes are given only for firm matches. Size values are once, few and many counts, or a class for expanded clones, and some rows have none.

j_gene,abundance,v_gene,d_gene,CDR3nt,CDR3aa
TRBJ2-1,.,TRBV24-1,TRBD1,TGTGCCACCAGTGATTTGGGGACAGGGGGTGGCGATGAGCAGTTCTTC,CATSDLGTGGGDEQFF
TRBJ1-5,many,TRBV6-5,.,TGTGCCAGCAGGGCCGACAGGACTAGCAATCAGCCCCAGCATTTT,CASRADRTSNQPQHF
TRBJ2-7,.,TRBV21-1,.,TGTGCCACCTATCTAGGTAGAGTTTCCTACGAGCAGTACTTC,CATYLGRVSYEQYF
TRBJ1-4,.,TRBV20-1,.,TGCAGTGCTGTAGACGGTGCAACAAATGAGATACTGTTTTTT,CSAVDGATNEILFF
TRBJ1-5,many,TRBV4-1,TRBD1,TGCGCCAGCAGCCAAGGACAGGGGGCTAGCAATCAGCCCCAGCATTTT,CASSQGQGASNQPQHF
TRBJ1-1,many,TRBV25-1,.,TGTGCCAGCAGTGAGGAGGGATTTGCTTTCTTT,CASSEEGFAFF
TRBJ1-1,many,TRBV5-1,TRBD1,TGCGCCAGCAGCTTGGGGGGACAGGGGAGGACTGAAGCTTTCTTT,CASSLGGQGRTEAFF
TRBJ2-7,many,TRBV20-1,TRBD2,TGCAGTGCTCACGCGGGGGGGTCCTACGAGCAGTACTTC,CSAHAGGSYEQYF
TRBJ1-1,many,TRBV20-1,.,TGCAGTGCTAGGGATCGAAGGGGAGGGGACACTGAAGCTTTCTTT,CSARDRRGGDTEAFF
TRBJ2-7,many,TRBV10-3,.,TGTGCCATCAAGGGACAACTAAGCTACGAGCAGTACTTC,CAIKGQLSYEQYF
TRBJ1-2,many,TRBV3-1,TRBD1,TGTGCCAGCAGCCCCAACAGGGGGCGGGGCTACACCTTC,CASSPNRGRGYTF
TRBJ1-6,many,TRBV6-5,.,TGTGCCAGCAGTGGGGGTAATTCACCCCTCCACTTT,CASSGGNSPLHF
TRBJ2-4,.,TRBV4-2,TRBD1,TGTTCCAGCAGCCAGGGACAGGGCATAAACATTCAGTACTTC,CSSSQGQGINIQYF
TRBJ1-1,many,TRBV16,.,TGTGCCAGCAGCCCTACGACGAACACTGAAGCTTTCTTT,CASSPTTNTEAFF
TRBJ1-6,many,TRBV6-5,.,TGTGCCAGCAGTTACTCGGCCTCTGGGAATTCACCCCTCCACTTT,CASSYSASGNSPLHF
TRBJ1-1,many,TRBV9,.,TGTGCCAGCAGCGTAGGCGGGACTGGGGAAGCTTTCTTT,CASSVGGTGEAFF
TRBJ1-1,many,TRBV29-1,.,TGCAGCGTTGAAAGGGGGGGGAACACTGAAGCTTTCTTT,CSVERGGNTEAFF
TRBJ2-2,many,TRBV7-6,.,TGTGCCAGCAGCTTTCTGGGGGTGAACACCGGGGAGCTGTTTTTT,CASSFLGVNTGELFF
TRBJ2-7,many,TRBV7-6,.,TGTGCCAGCAGCCCACTGCTTGACAGGATAAGCGAGCAGTACTTC,CASSPLLDRISEQYF
TRBJ1-1,many,TRBV11-2,.,TGTGCCAGCAGCTCGCGACAGCTTACCATGAACACTGAAGCTTTCTTT,CASSSRQLTMNTEAFF
TRBJ2-7,many,TRBV4-3,.,TGCGCCAGCAGCCAAGAACCCCGGGGCTCCTACGAGCAGTACTTC,CASSQEPRGSYEQYF
TRBJ2-1,many,TRBV7-2,TRBD2,TGTGCCAGCAGCTTACAACTAGCGGGGGGGTCTATCAATGAGCAGTTCTTC,CASSLQLAGGSINEQFF
TRBJ1-1,many,TRBV5-1,.,TGCGCCAGCAGCTTCAGGGAAGGTGGTGAAGCTTTCTTT,CASSFREGGEAFF
TRBJ2-1,many,TRBV3-1,.,TGTGCCAGCAGCCAAGCCTGGGGGGCCCCGGTACTCCATGAGCAGTTCTTC,CASSQAWGAPVLHEQFF
TRBJ2-5,many,TRBV7-2,TRBD2,TGTGCCAGCAGCTTAGTCCCGGGGGGGCAAGAGACCCAGTACTTC,CASSLVPGGQETQYF
TRBJ1-5,many,TRBV7-2,.,TGTGCCAGCAGCTTAGCAGGTGGGGCTGGTCAGCCCCAGCATTTT,CASSLAGGAGQPQHF
TRBJ2-3,.,TRBV6-6,.,TGTGCCATAAGGGGCGGAAGTAGCAATCAGCCCCAGTATTTT,CAIRGGSSNQPQYF
TRBJ1-2,.,TRBV3-1,.,TGTGCCAGCAGCCAAGAGAACTATGGCTACACCTTC,CASSQENYGYTF
TRBJ1-5,many,TRBV7-8,TRBD1,TGTGCCAGCAGCCACGGGACAGACATCGCGCCCCAGCATTTT,CASSHGTDIAPQHF
TRBJ1-2,many,TRBV10-3,.,TGTGCCATCAGTGAGCCACAGGCCTATGGCTACACCTTC,CAISEPQAYGYTF
TRBJ1-5,many,TRBV15,.,TGTGCCACCAGCAGAGTAGAGACTGAGGACAATCAGCCCCAGCATTTT,CATSRVETEDNQPQHF
TRBJ1-5,many,TRBV12-3/TRBV12-4,.,TGTGCCAGCAGTTTAAGGAGAGCGGTTAATCAGCCCCAGCATTTT,CASSLRRAVNQPQHF
TRBJ1-2,many,TRBV6-1,.,TGTGCCAGCAGTGCGGGGCCTCACTATGGCTACACCTTC,CASSAGPHYGYTF
TRBJ2-7,.,TRBV20-1,.,TGCAGTGCTGCCCCCTACGAGCAGTACTTC,CSAAPYEQYF
TRBJ1-1,many,TRBV20-1,.,TGCAGTGCTATTCGGTCCTTTCGGATGAACACTGAAGCTTTCTTT,CSAIRSFRMNTEAFF
TRBJ2-1,many,TRBV5-6,TRBD1,TGTGCCAGCAGCTTGGTGACAGGGGGCTTGCATGAGCAGTTCTTC,CASSLVTGGLHEQFF
TRBJ2-3,few,TRBV18,.,TGTGCCAGCTCACCGACCACAGATACGCAGTATTTT,CASSPTTDTQYF
TRBJ2-7,many,TRBV20-1,.,TGCAGTGCTAGTCCCGGGGTAGCGGCATCCTACGAGCAGTACTTC,CSASPGVAASYEQYF
TRBJ2-3,many,TRBV14,TRBD2,TGTGCCAGCAGCCCGCCGGTTAGCGGGGGGTCAGATACGCAGTATTTT,CASSPPVSGGSDTQYF
TRBJ2-1,many,TRBV6-2/TRBV6-3,TRBD2,TGTGCCAGCACCACCGGGACTACCTTCGGCCGGGAGCAGTTCTTC,CASTTGTTFGREQFF
TRBJ2-3,many,TRBV4-1,.,TGCGCCAGCAGCCAAGACCCCAGGGAAAGCACAGATACGCAGTATTTT,CASSQDPRESTDTQYF